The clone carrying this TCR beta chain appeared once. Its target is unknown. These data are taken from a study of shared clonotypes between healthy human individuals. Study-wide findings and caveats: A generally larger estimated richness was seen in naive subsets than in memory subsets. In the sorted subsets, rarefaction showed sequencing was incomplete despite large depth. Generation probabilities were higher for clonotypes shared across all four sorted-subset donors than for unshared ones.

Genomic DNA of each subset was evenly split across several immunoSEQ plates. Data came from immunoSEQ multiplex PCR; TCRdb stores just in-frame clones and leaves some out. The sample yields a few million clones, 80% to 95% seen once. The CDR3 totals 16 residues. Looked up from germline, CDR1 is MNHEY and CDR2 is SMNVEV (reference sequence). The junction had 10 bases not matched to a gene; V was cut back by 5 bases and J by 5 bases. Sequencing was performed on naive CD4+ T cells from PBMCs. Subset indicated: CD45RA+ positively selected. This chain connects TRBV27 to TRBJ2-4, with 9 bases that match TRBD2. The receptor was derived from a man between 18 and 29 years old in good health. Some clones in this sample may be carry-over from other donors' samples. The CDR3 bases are TGTGCCAGCAGTGCAAGTAGCGGGAGCCGTCAAAACATTCAGTACTTC. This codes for CASSASSGSRQNIQYF.